A single sample is the source of the 15 T cell receptor beta chains below, sequenced in a study of CD8+ T cells in alopecia areata. The treatment denotes: oral pan-JAK inhibitor, 5-10 mg twice daily. RNA, once extracted, was reverse transcribed into cDNA for use as the sequencing template. The method was immunoSEQ multiplex PCR; TCRdb's version includes in-frame clones alone and lacks a portion of them. This sample carries over 100,000 clones, 50% to 55% of them seen once, and the ten largest clones take approximately 0.46%. The sample here was CD4+ T cells sorted from blood, taken at week 4, from a patient treated with tofacitinib. These receptors were collected from a human donor with alopecia areata.

The gene calls are TRBV29-1 and TRBJ1-1; D gene uncertain. CDR1 and CDR2 from the germline V gene are SQVTM and ANQGSEA. V lost 4 bases and J lost 8, with 8 bases in between. The CDR3 contains 10 residues. The CDR3 reads CSVGGWEAFF. CDR3 DNA: TGCAGCGTTGGAGGCTGGGAAGCTTTCTTT.

This clone was detected once. The V call is TRBV30, the J call TRBJ1-2, with D uncertain. The CDR3 is 12 residues long. Trimming took 2 bases from V and 4 from J, leaving 8 bases between them. The germline gives CDR1 GTSNPN, CDR2 SVGIG (reference sequence). Here the CDR3 DNA reads TGTGCCTGGAGTCGGATACTCTATGGCTACACCTTC. It translates to CAWSRILYGYTF.

The V gene is TRBV2, the J gene TRBJ2-7, with 12 bases matching TRBD1. V lost 6 bases to trimming and J lost 3 bases; unmatched junction nucleotides: 6. Germline CDR1 SNHLY, CDR2 FYNNEI. This CDR3 spans 15 amino acids. The CDR3 loop reads CASSGDRGRIYEQYF. The CDR3 DNA follows: TGTGCCAGCAGCGGGGACAGGGGGCGCATCTACGAGCAGTACTTC.

This chain connects TRBV29-1 to TRBJ2-2; 8 nucleotides align to TRBD2. This CDR3 is built from 15 residues. V shed 6 bases, J shed 7 bases, and the junction held 13 bases outside the gene matches. CDR1 and CDR2 from the germline V gene are SQVTM and ANQGSEA. CDR3 amino acids: CSVTPRGGAYGELFF. The DNA for the CDR3 is TGCAGCGTCACCCCCCGGGGGGGCGCATACGGGGAGCTGTTTTTT.

This clone has just a few counts. The rearrangement uses TRBV7-6 and TRBJ2-2, with D possibly matching TRBD2 (5 bases). V was pared by 5 bases and J by 0 bases, with 7 bases between. The CDR3 length is 14 residues. Germline-derived CDR1 and CDR2 are SGHVS and FNYEAQ. The CDR3 region has the DNA TGTGCCAGCAGCCCCGGGACGAACACCGGGGAGCTGTTTTTT. This codes for CASSPGTNTGELFF.

In this sample, this clone turned up a few times. The chain links TRBV18 to TRBJ1-1; no reliable D call. Germline CDR1 is KGHSH and CDR2 is LQKENI. CDR3 size: 14 residues. With 2 bases removed from V and 9 bases from J, the gap between germline ends came to 16 bases. Written as DNA, the CDR3 is TGTGCCAGCTCACCATCTGGGGTCGGGGATCAAGCTTTCTTT. Amino acids: CASSPSGVGDQAFF.

The table lists this clone with a few counts. The chain employs TRBV4-1 and TRBJ2-1; 8 bases align to TRBD1. V lost 4 bases, J lost 2 bases, and 7 bases stayed unmatched. Germline V gene lookup returns CDR1 MGHRA and CDR2 YSYEKL. The CDR3 extends over 16 amino acids. In nucleotides, the CDR3 is TGCGCCAGCAGCCTATCCGGACAGGGAACCTACAATGAGCAGTTCTTC. This codes for CASSLSGQGTYNEQFF.

This clone was found a few times. This chain links TRBV19 with TRBJ1-2, with no clear D. This CDR3 has 13 amino acids. The V and J ends lost 4 bases and 3 bases respectively, with 9 bases between them. Per the germline V gene, CDR1 is LNHDA and CDR2 is SQIVND (reference sequence). CDR3 in DNA: TGTGCCAGTAGTAGCGGTATGGACTATGGCTACACCTTC. Amino acid sequence: CASSSGMDYGYTF.

V gene TRBV30 combines with J gene TRBJ2-7, with a weak D call TRBD2 (6 bases). The germline V and J ends were trimmed by 0 bases and 3 bases, with 12 bases remaining between them. Germline V gene data show CDR1 as GTSNPN and CDR2 as SVGIG (reference sequence). The CDR3 runs 14 residues. The CDR3 is CAWSVGGVLYEQYF. The CDR3 region has the DNA TGTGCCTGGAGTGTAGGAGGGGTCCTCTACGAGCAGTACTTC. The complete variable domain, with remaining parts taken from reference TRBV30 and TRBJ2-7, reads SQTIHQWPATLVQPVGSPLSLECTVEGTSNPNLYWYRQAAGRGLQLLFYSVGIGQISSEVPQNLSASRPQDRQFILSSKKLLLSDSGFYLCAWSVGGVLYEQYFGPGTRLTVT.

This chain connects TRBV29-1 to TRBJ2-1, with D tentatively TRBD2 (6 bases). CDR3 length equals 14 residues. The V end lost 2 bases, the J end lost 7 bases, and 15 bases lay between the germline ends. Germline loops: CDR1 SQVTM, CDR2 ANQGSEA. In DNA, the CDR3 is TGCAGCGTTGAAACCGGGCGGGGAGGAAATGAGCAGTTCTTC. It translates to CSVETGRGGNEQFF.

There are a few counts of this clone. This chain uses TRBV19 with TRBJ2-7; D remains unclear. V was clipped by 2 bases and J by 3 bases, with 8 bases between them. The CDR3 runs 13 residues. Per germline, CDR1 LNHDA and CDR2 SQIVND (reference sequence). The CDR3 region has the DNA TGTGCCAGTAGTATATCGGACGTCTACGAGCAGTACTTC. This codes for CASSISDVYEQYF.

The chain combines TRBV5-1 with TRBJ2-5; the match to TRBD2 covers 8 bases. In germline, CDR1 is SGHRS, CDR2 YFSETQ. Trimming took 3 bases from V and 0 from J; bases not matched to a gene: 4. This CDR3 is built from 15 residues. This chain's CDR3 is CASSSGRGDQETQYF. CDR3 DNA: TGCGCCAGCAGCTCGGGGCGGGGGGACCAAGAGACCCAGTACTTC.

The rearrangement uses TRBV7-2 and TRBJ2-2; 12 nucleotides agree with TRBD2. The CDR3 runs 19 residues. CDR1 is SGHTA and CDR2 is FQGNSA in the germline V gene. Trimming cost V 5 bases and J 4 bases; bases outside gene matches: 14. The CDR3 bases are TGTGCCAGCAGCCCGCGGACTAGCGGGGCCGGGGGGGGCACCGGGGAGCTGTTTTTT. Translating it yields CASSPRTSGAGGGTGELFF.

The V call is TRBV7-9, the J call TRBJ2-1, with TRBD2 as a possible D gene (5 bases). Trimming removed 4 bases at V and 12 bases at J, with 13 bases between. This CDR3 spans 12 amino acids. CDR1 is SEHNR, CDR2 FQNEAQ, per germline (reference sequence). The CDR3 here is CASSSNDYLQFF. Written as DNA, the CDR3 is TGTGCCAGCAGCTCGAACGACTATTTGCAGTTCTTC.

V usage is TRBV6-5 and J usage is TRBJ2-7; maybe TRBD2 (5 bases). CDR3 length: 14 residues. V dropped 0 bases and J dropped 3 bases, with 9 bases sitting between them. The germline CDR1 and CDR2 sequences are MNHEY and SVGAGI. The CDR3 reads CASSYSRGFYEQYF. The CDR3 DNA is TGTGCCAGCAGTTACTCGCGCGGGTTCTACGAGCAGTACTTC.